The present entry profiles one T cell receptor beta chain with its context. The antigen is undetermined. The sample is drawn from a study of T cell responses to AZD1222 COVID-19 vaccine. Turning to the study itself: Timing groups of about 4 and about 12 weeks for second doses were pooled. Overall study results and limits: Repertoires were collected only later (after the peak T cell response had occurred).

This CDR3 contains 14 residues. Germline V gene lookup returns CDR1 PRHDT and CDR2 FYEKMQ (reference sequence). V was clipped by 2 bases and J by 6 bases, with 10 bases between them. Assay: immunoSEQ multiplex PCR; the TCRdb copy retains only in-frame clones and omits some. The data hold 65,000 to 90,000 clones, with about 87% observed a single time. Sample: peripheral blood, taken on day 0 of AZD1222 vaccination. V gene TRBV13 combines with J gene TRBJ2-2; TRBD1 might be the D (6 bases). The sequence came from an adult in good health. The CDR3 region has the DNA TGTGCCAGCAGCTTACAGGGGCGATCCGGGGAGCTGTTTTTT. Translation: CASSLQGRSGELFF. Full variable domain (missing parts from reference TRBV13 and TRBJ2-2): AAGVIQSPRHLIKEKRETATLKCYPIPRHDTVYWYQQGPGQDPQFLISFYEKMQSDKGSIPDRFSAQQFSDYHSELNMSSLELGDSALYFCASSLQGRSGELFFGEGSRLTVL.